This TCR beta chain was identified during a study of cytomegalovirus exposure and HLA in healthy donors. Study information: The 500 to 750 first-cohort repertoires and the 100 to 150 validation repertoires shared the same platform, a later analysis reported.

Study outcomes and limitations: High specificity and sensitivity for cytomegalovirus status were reported for the classifier. For most TCR sequences rarity was the rule, although some public TCRs occurred in many donors. The study flagged 150 to 200 TCR beta chains as cytomegalovirus-associated.

This table comes from immunoSEQ multiplex PCR, and its TCRdb copy is limited to in-frame clones, with some not included. In the table there are 230,000 or so clones, 80% to 90% of which are singletons. This clone was seen a single time. The antigen remains undetermined. Germline V gene data show CDR1 as MNHEY and CDR2 as SMNVEV (reference sequence). This CDR3 has 13 amino acids. V lost 3 bases and J lost 5, with 9 bases in between. The clonotype comes from a woman between 18 and 29 years old in good health and CMV-seronegative. The chain has TRBV27 and TRBJ2-3; D is possibly TRBD2 (5 bases). Sequenced material: PBMCs. The CDR3 region is CASSFLAGDTQYF. The CDR3 region has the DNA TGTGCCAGCAGTTTCTTGGCGGGAGATACGCAGTATTTT.